These 19 T cell receptor beta chains share one sample of origin, sequenced in a study of T-cell memory formation after mild COVID-19. TCRdb re-called the 5' RACE reads through MiXCR, storing one row per CDR3 protein. In the table there are some 210,000 distinct CDR3 sequences, around 30% of which are singletons. The sample was PBMCs or a T cell subset sorted from them (not recorded which). The receptor set was obtained from an adult woman who had mild COVID-19 (a few samples of this study predate the infection). Cell type and time point are not known.

The rearrangement links TRBV30 to TRBJ2-2; possible D gene TRBD2, 6 bases. This CDR3 comprises 20 residues. V lost 1 base, J lost 1 base, and 25 bases lay in between. Germline loops: CDR1 GTSNPN, CDR2 SVGIG (reference sequence). DNA for the CDR3: TGTGCCTGGAGTGATTTTTTATGGAGGGGATCCGTTCGGAACACCGGGGAGCTGTTTTTT. This translates into CAWSDFLWRGSVRNTGELFF.

This clonotype has a handful of counts. This chain joins TRBV12-3 or TRBV12-4 and TRBJ1-5; 9 nucleotides align to TRBD1. This CDR3 has 19 residues. With 5 bases clipped from V and 0 bases from J, the junction kept 14 bases outside the gene matches. CDR3 region: CASSPNFGTGNPSNQPQHF. The CDR3 coding sequence is TGTGCCAGCAGTCCAAACTTCGGGACAGGGAATCCTAGCAATCAGCCCCAGCATTTT.

This clonotype was observed a handful of times. The chain joins TRBV2 to TRBJ2-3; no clear D. This CDR3 has 16 residues. Germline V gene lookup returns CDR1 SNHLY and CDR2 FYNNEI. Trimming shortened V by 1 base and J by 0 bases, and 11 bases separated the two germline ends. CDR3 sequence reads: CASSEGNSPSTDTQYF. In DNA, the CDR3 is TGTGCCAGCAGTGAAGGGAATAGCCCTAGCACAGATACGCAGTATTTT.

The chain recombines TRBV12-3 or TRBV12-4 with TRBJ1-4; D perhaps matches TRBD1 (6 bases). V shed 6 bases and J shed 10 bases, with 18 bases lying between them. There are 14 residues in the CDR3. The CDR3: CASREQGDTGKLFF. CDR3 sequence (DNA): TGTGCCAGCAGAGAACAGGGCGATACTGGAAAACTGTTTTTT.

The rearrangement links TRBV7-6 to TRBJ2-1; D gene uncertain. Per germline, CDR1 SGHVS and CDR2 FNYEAQ. V was shortened by 5 bases and J by 6 bases, with 5 bases between the two germline ends. This CDR3 has 11 residues. The CDR3 region is CASSDSNEQFF. CDR3 coding DNA: TGTGCCAGCAGCGATTCCAATGAGCAGTTCTTC.

The V call is TRBV10-3, the J call TRBJ2-1; tentatively, D is TRBD2 (6 bases). The CDR3 extends over 14 amino acids. Germline values: CDR1 ENHRY, CDR2 SYGVKD. V lost 7 bases and J 2 bases, leaving 12 bases between the germline ends. CDR3 protein: CAIKGDSAYNEQFF. The CDR3 nucleotides are TGTGCCATCAAAGGGGACTCAGCCTACAATGAGCAGTTCTTC.

This clonotype was picked up a small number of times. The gene calls are TRBV6-1 and TRBJ1-4; a possible D gene is TRBD1 (6 bases). CDR3 length equals 12 residues. Germline values: CDR1 MNHNS, CDR2 SASEGT. The V end was cut by 5 bases, the J end by 14 bases, with 15 bases between. The CDR3 spells CASSQQGLGLFF. The CDR3, as DNA: TGTGCCAGCAGTCAACAGGGCCTTGGGCTGTTTTTT.

This sequence joins TRBV18 and TRBJ2-3; D is undetermined. The germline gives CDR1 KGHSH, CDR2 LQKENI. V lost 2 bases to trimming and J lost 4 bases, with 7 bases between them. The CDR3 covers 13 residues. CDR3 sequence: CASSPGWPDTQYF. CDR3 nucleotide sequence: TGTGCCAGCTCACCAGGGTGGCCAGATACGCAGTATTTT.

This clonotype was seen a few times. This sequence joins TRBV11-3 and TRBJ2-1; TRBD2 agrees at 14 bases. The V and J ends lost 6 bases and 2 bases, in that order; junction bases with no gene match: 15. The germline CDR1 and CDR2 sequences are SGHNT and YENEEA. The CDR3 runs 20 residues. CDR3 nucleotide sequence: TGTGCCAGCAGTCACATAAGAGGACTAGCGGGAGGTCTTCCCTACAATGAGCAGTTCTTC. This encodes CASSHIRGLAGGLPYNEQFF.

This clonotype occurred a few times. The V and J genes are TRBV12-3 or TRBV12-4 and TRBJ2-2; D ambiguous. Trimming shortened V by 2 bases and J by 4 bases, and 20 bases separated the two germline ends. This CDR3 is built from 18 residues. The CDR3 nucleotides read TGTGCCAGCAGTTTAAACCCTAGGGCCCCCCTAGGCACCGGGGAGCTGTTTTTT. Amino acids: CASSLNPRAPLGTGELFF.

This sequence joins TRBV5-6 and TRBJ2-3; the D is unclear. V was trimmed by 1 base and J by 0 bases, leaving 12 bases between them. This CDR3 has 16 amino acids. The germline CDR1 and CDR2 sequences are SGHDT and YYEEEE. The CDR3 sequence is CASSLLSDSSTDTQYF. The DNA of the CDR3 is TGTGCCAGCAGCTTGTTAAGTGATTCTAGCACAGATACGCAGTATTTT.

The chain links TRBV5-1 to TRBJ2-7, with D perhaps TRBD1 (6 bases). This CDR3 contains 15 residues. Germline values: CDR1 SGHRS, CDR2 YFSETQ. The V end was cut by 0 bases, the J end by 3 bases, with 13 bases between. The chain's CDR3 is CASSLETGANYEQYF. The CDR3 DNA reads TGCGCCAGCAGCTTGGAGACAGGCGCTAACTACGAGCAGTACTTC.

The chain links TRBV3-1 to TRBJ1-3, with D maybe TRBD1 (6 bases). CDR3 length: 19 amino acids. Germline CDR1 and CDR2: LGHDT and YNNKEL (reference sequence). Deletions cut 4 bases from V and 0 bases from J, with 22 bases between. The CDR3 sequence: CASSPHGGREKGSGNTIYF. The CDR3, as DNA: TGTGCCAGCAGCCCCCACGGGGGCAGGGAAAAAGGCTCTGGAAACACCATATATTTT.

CDR3 coding DNA: TGCGCCAGCAGCTTCGATGGTGAGACTGAAGCTTTCTTT. Amino acids: CASSFDGETEAFF. The chain carries TRBV5-1 and TRBJ1-1; no definite D call. Germline CDR1 and CDR2: SGHRS and YFSETQ. The V and J ends lost 2 bases and 5 bases respectively, with 10 bases between them. This CDR3 is built from 13 residues.

The chain is built from TRBV12-3 or TRBV12-4 and TRBJ1-5; no clear D. This CDR3 region has 15 residues. Trimming pared 3 bases from V and 0 bases from J, leaving 9 bases between. The CDR3 region is CASSFGHLSNQPQHF. The CDR3 DNA reads as TGTGCCAGCAGTTTTGGCCACCTTAGCAATCAGCCCCAGCATTTT.

The rearrangement uses TRBV4-1 and TRBJ1-6; no reliable D call. The V gene's germline CDR1 is MGHRA and CDR2 YSYEKL. The germline V and J ends were trimmed by 0 bases and 7 bases, with 16 bases remaining between them. The CDR3 spans 17 residues. This CDR3 reads CASSQESALAVNSPLHF. The CDR3 nucleotides read TGCGCCAGCAGCCAAGAGTCGGCACTCGCCGTAAATTCACCCCTCCACTTT.

This chain connects TRBV5-5 to TRBJ1-1; a possible D gene is TRBD1 (5 bases). Germline V CDR1 and CDR2: SGHKS, YYEKEE (reference sequence). V shed 1 base and J shed 1 base, with 8 bases lying between them. This CDR3 is built from 14 residues. In DNA, the CDR3 is TGTGCCAGCAGCTTGTTTGGGGGGAACACTGAAGCTTTCTTT. Amino acid sequence: CASSLFGGNTEAFF.

The rearrangement uses TRBV19 and TRBJ2-2, with no clear D. The CDR3 is 14 residues long. Germline values: CDR1 LNHDA, CDR2 SQIVND (reference sequence). Trimming took 6 bases from V and 5 from J, leaving 13 bases between them. As DNA, the CDR3 is TGTGCCAGTAGGACGGGCCAGGCGACCGGGGAGCTGTTTTTT. Translated: CASRTGQATGELFF.

The rearrangement joins TRBV7-2 to TRBJ2-5, with TRBD2 matching 10 bases. The V gene end was trimmed by 5 bases and the J gene end by 2 bases; junction bases not matched to a gene: 8. The CDR3 loop spans 16 amino acids. In germline, CDR1 is SGHTA, CDR2 FQGNSA. The CDR3 spells CASSLGGLASQETQYF. In DNA, the CDR3 is TGTGCCAGCAGCCTCGGGGGACTAGCGAGTCAAGAGACCCAGTACTTC. Full variable domain (rest looked up from reference TRBV7-2 and TRBJ2-5): GAGVSQSPSNKVTEKGKDVELRCDPISGHTALYWYRQSLGQGLEFLIYFQGNSAPDKSGLPSDRFSAERTGGSVSTLTIQRTQQEDSAVYLCASSLGGLASQETQYFGPGTRLLVL.